This TCR beta chain is from a study of blood T cell repertoires in COVID-19 (dated by TCRdb to 2018 to 2020). With regard to the full study: Samples covering the acute and convalescent phases of COVID-19 were provided by collaborators in the United States, Italy and Spain. Samples came from the ongoing ImmuneRACE study (first 160 participants) plus 1,254 subjects from 6 global collaborators. The material from the prospective study consisted of cDNA or gDNA derived from T cells, B-cell-depleted T cells, or PBMCs. Nearly every sample came with metadata listing a de-identified subject ID, COVID-19 status, age in years and sex. A freely available public database, intended as a resource for researchers studying the immune response to SARS-CoV-2, is where the repertoires were released. Deeply sampled blood TCRbeta repertoires from subjects exposed to, actively infected with, or recovered from COVID-19 were included in the dataset. Where available, HLA class I and class II types were taken from metadata supplied by the sample provider and were not determined by assay-based typing.

The study at large found these results: The amount of clinical and demographic metadata varied by source and participant and was provided uncurated.

The collaborating institutions used their own protocols to collect whole blood in K2EDTA tubes. For TCRbeta analysis, collaborators shipped samples as frozen whole blood, isolated PBMCs, or DNA extracted from either of those sample types. On this clone: Its antigen is currently not known. Per-base qualities were not stored, and no clone one base away is much larger.

TCRbeta CDR3 regions were amplified from genomic DNA by means of the immunoSEQ Assay, a bias-controlled multiplex PCR. As for the original processing: Within the assay, amplification of reference gene primers was used to estimate how many nucleated cells each sample contained. To quantify the absolute abundance of each unique TCRbeta CDR3 rearrangement, sequence reads were collapsed and filtered. For each sample, productive Simpson clonality was calculated as the square root of Simpson's diversity index across productive rearrangements. The table was pulled from immuneACCESS by TCRdb, which kept in-frame rearrangements only. Such tables lose some clones; where checked, under half of the loss comes from unresolved V genes, and the rest has no known cause. V and J calls and clone size are given by that table; D and trimming were obtained from the DNA. The sample table holds some 90,000 clones, of which less than 85% were seen once. The top ten clonotypes cover under 13% of the sample.

The sequence derives from a woman aged 65 to 85 with acute or convalescent COVID-19. The sequencing input was peripheral blood.

The CDR3 region reads CASTGALVPRDRGQHEQFF. At the DNA level, the sequence is TGCGCCAGCACGGGAGCGTTAGTGCCGCGGGACAGGGGTCAGCATGAGCAGTTCTTC. The receptor chain draws on TRBV10-1 and TRBJ2-1; 10 central bases correspond to TRBD1. V loses 7 bases at its end and J loses 8 bases; junction bases beyond the gene matches: 23. Based on the germline V gene (reference sequence), the CDR1 and CDR2 sequences are WNHNN and SYGVQD. The CDR3 starts with the cysteine, ends with the phenylalanine, and has 19 residues. The entry retains the CDR3 DNA only, 57 bases that are in frame from base 1.